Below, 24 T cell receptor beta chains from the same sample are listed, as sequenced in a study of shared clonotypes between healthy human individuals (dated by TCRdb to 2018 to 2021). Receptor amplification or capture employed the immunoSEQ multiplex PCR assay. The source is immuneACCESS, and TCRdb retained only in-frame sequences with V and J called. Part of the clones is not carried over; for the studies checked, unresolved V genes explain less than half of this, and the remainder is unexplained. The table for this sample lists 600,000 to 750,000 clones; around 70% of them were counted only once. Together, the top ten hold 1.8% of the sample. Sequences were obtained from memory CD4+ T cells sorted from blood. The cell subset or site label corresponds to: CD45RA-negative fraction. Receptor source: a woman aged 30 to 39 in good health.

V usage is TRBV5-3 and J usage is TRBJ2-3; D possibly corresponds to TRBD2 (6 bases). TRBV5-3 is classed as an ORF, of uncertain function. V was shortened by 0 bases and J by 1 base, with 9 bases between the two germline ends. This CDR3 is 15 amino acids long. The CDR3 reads CARSLVGGGTDTQYF. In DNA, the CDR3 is TGTGCCAGAAGCTTGGTAGGCGGGGGCACAGATACGCAGTATTTT.

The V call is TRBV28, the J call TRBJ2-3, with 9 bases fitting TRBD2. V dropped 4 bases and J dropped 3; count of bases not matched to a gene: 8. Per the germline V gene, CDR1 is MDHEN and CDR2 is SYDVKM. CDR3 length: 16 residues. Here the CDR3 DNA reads TGTGCCAGCAGTTCCCCGGGTAGCGGGAGTACAGATACGCAGTATTTT. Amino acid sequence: CASSSPGSGSTDTQYF. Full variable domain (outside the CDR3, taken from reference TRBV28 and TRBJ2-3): DVKVTQSSRYLVKRTGEKVFLECVQDMDHENMFWYRQDPGLGLRLIYFSYDVKMKEKGDIPEGYSVSREKKERFSLILESASTNQTSMYLCASSSPGSGSTDTQYFGPGTRLTVL.

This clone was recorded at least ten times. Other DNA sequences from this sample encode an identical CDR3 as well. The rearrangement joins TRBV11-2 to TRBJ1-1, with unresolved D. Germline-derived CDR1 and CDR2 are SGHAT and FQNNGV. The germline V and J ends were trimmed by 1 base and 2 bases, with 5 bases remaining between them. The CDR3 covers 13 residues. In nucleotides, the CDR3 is TGTGCCAGCAGCTTAGTGCTAAACACTGAAGCTTTCTTT. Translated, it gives CASSLVLNTEAFF.

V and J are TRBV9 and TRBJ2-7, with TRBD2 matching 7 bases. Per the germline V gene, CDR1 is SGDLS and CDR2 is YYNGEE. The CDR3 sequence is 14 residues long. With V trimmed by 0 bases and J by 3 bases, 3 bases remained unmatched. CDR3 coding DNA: TGTGCCAGCAGCGTAGGCCAGCGGGGCTACGAGCAGTACTTC. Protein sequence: CASSVGQRGYEQYF.

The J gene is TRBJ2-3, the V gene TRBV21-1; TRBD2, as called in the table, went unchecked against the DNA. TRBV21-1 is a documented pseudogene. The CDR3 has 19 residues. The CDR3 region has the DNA TGTGCCAGCAGCAAACATTTTATGACTAGCGGGCATTTCACAGATACGCAGTATTTT. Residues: CASSKHFMTSGHFTDTQYF.

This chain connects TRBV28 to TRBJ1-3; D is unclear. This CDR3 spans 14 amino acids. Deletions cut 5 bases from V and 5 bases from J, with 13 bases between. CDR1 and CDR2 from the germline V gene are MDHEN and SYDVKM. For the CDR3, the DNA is TGTGCCAGCAGTACCCCAAATGATCGAAACACCATATATTTT. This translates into CASSTPNDRNTIYF.

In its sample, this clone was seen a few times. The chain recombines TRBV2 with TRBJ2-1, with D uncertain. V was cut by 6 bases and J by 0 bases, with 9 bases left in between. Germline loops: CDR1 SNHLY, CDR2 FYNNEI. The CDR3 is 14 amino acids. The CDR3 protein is CASRLEDSYNEQFF. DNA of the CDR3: TGTGCCAGCAGGCTTGAGGACTCCTACAATGAGCAGTTCTTC.

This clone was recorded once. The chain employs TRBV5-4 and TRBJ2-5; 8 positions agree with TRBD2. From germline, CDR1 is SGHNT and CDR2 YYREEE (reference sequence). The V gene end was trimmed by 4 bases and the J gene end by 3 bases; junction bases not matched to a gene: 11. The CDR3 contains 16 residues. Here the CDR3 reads CASSHGSGRGEETQYF. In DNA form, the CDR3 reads TGTGCCAGCAGCCATGGAAGCGGGAGAGGTGAAGAGACCCAGTACTTC.

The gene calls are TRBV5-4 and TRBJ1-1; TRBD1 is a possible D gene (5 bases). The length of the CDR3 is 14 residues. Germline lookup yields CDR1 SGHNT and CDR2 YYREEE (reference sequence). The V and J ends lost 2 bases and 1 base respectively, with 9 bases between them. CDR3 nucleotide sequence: TGTGCCAGCAGCTTAGGGACGGCGAACACTGAAGCTTTCTTT. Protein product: CASSLGTANTEAFF.

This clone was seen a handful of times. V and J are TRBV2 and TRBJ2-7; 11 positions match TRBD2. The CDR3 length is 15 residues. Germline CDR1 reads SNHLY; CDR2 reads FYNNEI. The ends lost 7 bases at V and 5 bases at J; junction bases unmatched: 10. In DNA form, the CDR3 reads TGTGCCAGCAACGCACTAGCGGGAGCGTTGAACGAGCAGTACTTC. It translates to CASNALAGALNEQYF.

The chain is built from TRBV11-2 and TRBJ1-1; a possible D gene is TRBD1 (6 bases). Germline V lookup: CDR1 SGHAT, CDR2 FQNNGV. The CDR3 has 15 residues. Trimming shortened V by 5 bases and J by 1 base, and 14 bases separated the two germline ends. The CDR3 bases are TGTGCCAGCAGCAAGTCCCCACAGGGGAACACTGAAGCTTTCTTT. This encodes CASSKSPQGNTEAFF.

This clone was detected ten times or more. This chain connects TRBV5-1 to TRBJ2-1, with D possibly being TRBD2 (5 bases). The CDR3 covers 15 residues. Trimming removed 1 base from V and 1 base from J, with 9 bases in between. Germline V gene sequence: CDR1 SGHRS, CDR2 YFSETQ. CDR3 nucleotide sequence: TGCGCCAGCAGCTTGTCTAGCCCATCCTACAATGAGCAGTTCTTC. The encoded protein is CASSLSSPSYNEQFF.

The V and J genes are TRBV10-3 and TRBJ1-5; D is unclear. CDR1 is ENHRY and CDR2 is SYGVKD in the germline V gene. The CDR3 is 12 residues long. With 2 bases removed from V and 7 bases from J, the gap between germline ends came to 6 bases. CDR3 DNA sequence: TGTGCCATCAGTGAGGATTTGCAGCCCCAGCATTTT. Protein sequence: CAISEDLQPQHF.

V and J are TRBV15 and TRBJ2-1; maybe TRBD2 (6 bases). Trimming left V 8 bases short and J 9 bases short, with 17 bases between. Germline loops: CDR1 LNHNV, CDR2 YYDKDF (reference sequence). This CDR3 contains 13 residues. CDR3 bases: TGTGCCACCCGCGGGACCCATCGGGCTGAGCAGTTCTTC. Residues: CATRGTHRAEQFF.

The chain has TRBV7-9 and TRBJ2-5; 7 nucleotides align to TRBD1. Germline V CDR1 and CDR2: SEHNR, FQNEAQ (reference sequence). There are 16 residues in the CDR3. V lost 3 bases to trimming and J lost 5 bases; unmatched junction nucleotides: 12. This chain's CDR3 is CASSLMGDRVGETQYF. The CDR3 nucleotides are TGTGCCAGCAGCTTGATGGGTGACAGGGTAGGGGAGACCCAGTACTTC.

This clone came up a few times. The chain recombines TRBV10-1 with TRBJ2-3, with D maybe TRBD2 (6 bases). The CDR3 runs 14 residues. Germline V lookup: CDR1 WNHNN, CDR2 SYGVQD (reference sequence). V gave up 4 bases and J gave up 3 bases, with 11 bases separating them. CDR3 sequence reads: CASSAALATDTQYF. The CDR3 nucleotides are TGCGCCAGCAGTGCCGCGCTAGCGACAGATACGCAGTATTTT.

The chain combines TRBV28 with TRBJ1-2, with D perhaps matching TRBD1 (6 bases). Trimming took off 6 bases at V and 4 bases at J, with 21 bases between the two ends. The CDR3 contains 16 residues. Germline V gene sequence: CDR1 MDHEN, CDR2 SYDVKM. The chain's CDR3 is CASSRSPGHRVYGYTF. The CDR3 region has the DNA TGTGCCAGCAGCCGGAGTCCGGGACATAGGGTCTATGGCTACACCTTC.

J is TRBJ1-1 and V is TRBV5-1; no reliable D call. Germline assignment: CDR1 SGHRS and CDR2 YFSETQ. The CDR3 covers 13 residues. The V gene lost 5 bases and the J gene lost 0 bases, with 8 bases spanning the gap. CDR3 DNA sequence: TGCGCCAGCAGTGGGCAGCTGAACACTGAAGCTTTCTTT. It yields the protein CASSGQLNTEAFF. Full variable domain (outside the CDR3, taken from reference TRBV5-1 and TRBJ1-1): KAGVTQTPRYLIKTRGQQVTLSCSPISGHRSVSWYQQTPGQGLQFLFEYFSETQRNKGNFPGRFSGRQFSNSRSEMNVSTLELGDSALYLCASSGQLNTEAFFGQGTRLTVV.

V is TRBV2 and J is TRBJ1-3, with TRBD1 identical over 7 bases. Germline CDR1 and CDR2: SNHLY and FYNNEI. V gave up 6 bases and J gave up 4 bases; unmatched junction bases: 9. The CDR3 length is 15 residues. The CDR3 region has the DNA TGTGCCAGCAGCGAGCAGGGGGACCAAGGAAACACCATATATTTT. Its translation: CASSEQGDQGNTIYF.

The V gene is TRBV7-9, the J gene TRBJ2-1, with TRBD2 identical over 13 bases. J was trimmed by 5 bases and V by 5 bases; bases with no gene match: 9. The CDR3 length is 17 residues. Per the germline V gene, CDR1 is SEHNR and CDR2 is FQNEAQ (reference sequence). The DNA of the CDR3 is TGTGCCAGCAGCCTAGGGACTAGCGGGATGACTGACAATGAGCAGTTCTTC. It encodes CASSLGTSGMTDNEQFF.

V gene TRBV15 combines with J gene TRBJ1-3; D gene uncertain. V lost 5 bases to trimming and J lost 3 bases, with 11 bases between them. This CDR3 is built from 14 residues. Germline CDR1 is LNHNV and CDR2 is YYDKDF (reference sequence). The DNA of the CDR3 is TGTGCCACCAGCGAGCCGGACGGTGGAAACACCATATATTTT. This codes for CATSEPDGGNTIYF.

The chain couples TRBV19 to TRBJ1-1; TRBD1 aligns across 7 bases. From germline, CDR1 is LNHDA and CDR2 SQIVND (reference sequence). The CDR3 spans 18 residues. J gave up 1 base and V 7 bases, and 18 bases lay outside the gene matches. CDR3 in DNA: TGTGCCAGTACCACCCGGGGAGACAGGGCATTGACGAACACTGAAGCTTTCTTT. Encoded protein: CASTTRGDRALTNTEAFF.

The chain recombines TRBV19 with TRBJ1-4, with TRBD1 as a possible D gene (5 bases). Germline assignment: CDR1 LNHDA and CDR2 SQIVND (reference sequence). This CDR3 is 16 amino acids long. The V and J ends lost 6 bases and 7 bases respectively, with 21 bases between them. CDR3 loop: CASSIFRQYKSEKLFF. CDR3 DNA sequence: TGTGCCAGTAGCATATTCCGACAGTACAAGAGTGAAAAACTGTTTTTT.

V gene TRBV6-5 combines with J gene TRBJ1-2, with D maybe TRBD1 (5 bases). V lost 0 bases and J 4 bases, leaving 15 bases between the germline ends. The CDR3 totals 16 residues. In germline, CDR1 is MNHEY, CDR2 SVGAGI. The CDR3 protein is CASSYSPGRGPYGYTF. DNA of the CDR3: TGTGCCAGCAGTTACTCCCCGGGACGGGGACCCTATGGCTACACCTTC.